One and the same sample provided the 11 T cell receptor beta chains below, sequenced in a study of shared clonotypes between healthy human individuals (dated by TCRdb to between 2020 and 2021). Libraries were made using the immunoSEQ multiplex PCR assay. TCRdb mirrors the immuneACCESS table, restricted to in-frame sequences. Some clones are absent from its copies; in checked studies, under half trace to an unresolved V gene, and the reason for the others is unknown. This sample has more than 2 million clones in its table, and 90% to 95% of those were observed once. 0.1% to 0.15% of the sample is in the top ten clones. Material: naive CD4+ T cells sorted from blood. The sample's cell subset or site label is to be understood as: CD45RA+ positively selected. The receptors derive from a man younger than 35 in good health.

As for this clone: A read error is possible here, since a much larger clone lies one base away. The chain uses TRBV7-2 and TRBJ2-7; D is perhaps TRBD2 (5 bases). The CDR3 has 14 residues. CDR1 and CDR2 (germline): SGHTA, FQGNSA. The CDR3 loop reads CASGLTLDSYEQYF. As DNA, the CDR3 is TGTGCCAGCGGCTTAACACTAGATTCGTACGAGCAGTACTTC. The whole variable domain, filled in from reference TRBV7-2 and TRBJ2-7, reads GAGVSQSPSNKVTEKGKDVELRCDPISGHTALYWYRQSLGQGLEFLIYFQGNSAPDKSGLPSDRFSAERTGGSVSTLTIQRTQQEDSAVYLCASGLTLDSYEQYFGPGTRLTVT.

The chain carries TRBV27 and TRBJ1-6; D remains ambiguous. The germline V and J ends were trimmed by 1 base and 7 bases, with 5 bases remaining between them. Germline assignment: CDR1 MNHEY and CDR2 SMNVEV (reference sequence). CDR3 size: 13 residues. As DNA, the CDR3 is TGTGCCAGCAGTTTATATCACAATTCACCCCTCCACTTT. This gives the protein CASSLYHNSPLHF.

V and J are TRBV19 and TRBJ1-5; D unclear. V gave up 0 bases and J gave up 4 bases, with 10 bases separating them. The V gene's germline CDR1 is LNHDA and CDR2 SQIVND (reference sequence). The CDR3 spans 15 residues. In nucleotides, the CDR3 is TGTGCCAGTAGTATAGATCTCCCGGGGAATCAGCCCCAGCATTTT. Protein product: CASSIDLPGNQPQHF.

As to this clone: At the DNA level, this CDR3 is encoded by other sequences in the same sample as well. The chain couples TRBV6-1 to TRBJ2-7; TRBD1 agrees at 8 bases. Germline V lookup: CDR1 MNHNS, CDR2 SASEGT. The CDR3 is 13 amino acids. V gave up 3 bases and J gave up 4 bases; unmatched junction bases: 2. CDR3 protein: CASSENRGYEQYF. The CDR3 DNA reads as TGTGCCAGCAGTGAGAACAGGGGGTACGAGCAGTACTTC.

The V and J genes are TRBV5-4 and TRBJ2-5, with D perhaps matching TRBD1 (5 bases). Germline V gives CDR1 SGHNT, CDR2 YYREEE (reference sequence). V was cut by 0 bases and J by 1 base, with 10 bases left in between. This CDR3 has 15 amino acids. The CDR3 sequence: CASSLVAQGQETQYF. The CDR3 region has the DNA TGTGCCAGCAGCTTGGTAGCCCAGGGCCAAGAGACCCAGTACTTC.

About this clone itself: A read error may be the cause here, since a much bigger clone is one base away. Other DNA sequences within the sample encode an identical CDR3. The V gene is TRBV2, the J gene TRBJ2-7; D remains ambiguous. Germline assignment: CDR1 SNHLY and CDR2 FYNNEI. The CDR3 has 11 residues. V was clipped by 6 bases and J by 0 bases, with 3 bases between them. The CDR3 bases are TGTGCCAGCAGGTACTCCTACGAGCAGTACTTC. It yields the protein CASRYSYEQYF. The variable domain in full, with the rest retrieved from reference TRBV2 and TRBJ2-7, is EPEVTQTPSHQVTQMGQEVILRCVPISNHLYFYWYRQILGQKVEFLVSFYNNEISEKSEIFDDQFSVERPDGSNFTLKIRSTKLEDSAMYFCASRYSYEQYFGPGTRLTVT.

The CDR3 DNA reads TGTGCCTGGAGTCCTACGTCTTTGGGGGAGCAGTACTTC. Amino acids: CAWSPTSLGEQYF. The chain carries TRBV30 and TRBJ2-7; D gene unclear. The germline gives CDR1 GTSNPN, CDR2 SVGIG (reference sequence). The CDR3 covers 13 residues. Trimming took 2 bases from V and 7 from J, leaving 15 bases between them. The full variable domain, rest sourced from reference TRBV30 and TRBJ2-7, is SQTIHQWPATLVQPVGSPLSLECTVEGTSNPNLYWYRQAAGRGLQLLFYSVGIGQISSEVPQNLSASRPQDRQFILSSKKLLLSDSGFYLCAWSPTSLGEQYFGPGTRLTVT.

This sequence joins TRBV5-4 and TRBJ1-6; a possible D gene is TRBD1 (6 bases). V dropped 4 bases and J dropped 6 bases, with 14 bases sitting between them. This CDR3 is built from 15 residues. Germline V gene sequence: CDR1 SGHNT, CDR2 YYREEE (reference sequence). This CDR3 reads CASSATGFTNSPLHF. The CDR3 region has the DNA TGTGCCAGCAGCGCGACAGGCTTCACTAATTCACCCCTCCACTTT.

This rearrangement joins TRBV7-9 to TRBJ2-3; D might be TRBD2 (6 bases). V lost 1 base to trimming and J lost 0 bases, with 11 bases between them. The CDR3 has 16 amino acids. The germline V gene encodes CDR1 SEHNR and CDR2 FQNEAQ (reference sequence). The CDR3 nucleotides are TGTGCCAGCAGCTTAGGGGGCGGGGTCAGCACAGATACGCAGTATTTT. It encodes CASSLGGGVSTDTQYF.

The chain employs TRBV18 and TRBJ2-4; D possibly corresponds to TRBD1 (5 bases). Per the germline V gene, CDR1 is KGHSH and CDR2 is LQKENI. The CDR3 contains 14 residues. The ends were cut back, 4 bases at V and 3 bases at J, with 10 bases in the middle. The CDR3 coding sequence is TGTGCCAGCTCACAGGGGTTTGACAAAAACATTCAGTACTTC. Amino acid sequence: CASSQGFDKNIQYF.

The chain recombines TRBV28 with TRBJ1-5; 8 bases match TRBD1. The CDR3 loop spans 14 amino acids. Germline values: CDR1 MDHEN, CDR2 SYDVKM. V was pared by 5 bases and J by 7 bases, with 7 bases of the junction left unmatched. CDR3 residues: CASSTRQGTQPQHF. In DNA, the CDR3 is TGTGCCAGCAGTACCCGACAGGGGACCCAGCCCCAGCATTTT.